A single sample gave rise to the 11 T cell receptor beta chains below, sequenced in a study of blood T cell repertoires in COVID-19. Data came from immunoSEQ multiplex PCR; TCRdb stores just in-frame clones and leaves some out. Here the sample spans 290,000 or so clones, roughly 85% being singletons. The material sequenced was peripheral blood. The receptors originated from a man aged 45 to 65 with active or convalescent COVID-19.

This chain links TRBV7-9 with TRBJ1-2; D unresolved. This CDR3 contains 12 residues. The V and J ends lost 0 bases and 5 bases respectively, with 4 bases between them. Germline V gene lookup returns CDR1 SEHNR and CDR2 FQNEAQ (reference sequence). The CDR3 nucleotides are TGTGCCAGCAGCTTAGCGAGTTATGGCTACACCTTC. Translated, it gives CASSLASYGYTF.

The CDR3 protein is CASSLQGAGAGEQFF. CDR3 DNA: TGTGCCAGCAGCTTACAGGGGGCAGGGGCGGGTGAGCAGTTCTTC. V and J are TRBV5-6 and TRBJ2-1; the match to TRBD1 covers 9 bases. CDR3 length: 15 amino acids. The ends lost 2 bases at V and 9 bases at J; junction bases unmatched: 9. CDR1 SGHDT and CDR2 YYEEEE come from the germline V gene. Using reference TRBV5-6 and TRBJ2-1 for the parts outside the CDR3, the full variable domain is DAGVTQSPTHLIKTRGQQVTLRCSPKSGHDTVSWYQQALGQGPQFIFQYYEEEERQRGNFPDRFSGHQFPNYSSELNVNALLLGDSALYLCASSLQGAGAGEQFFGPGTRLTVL.

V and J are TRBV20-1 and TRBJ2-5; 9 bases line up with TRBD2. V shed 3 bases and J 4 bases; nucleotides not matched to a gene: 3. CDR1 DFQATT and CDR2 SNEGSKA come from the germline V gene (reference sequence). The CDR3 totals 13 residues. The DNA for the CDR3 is TGCAGTGCTAGTGTAGCGGGAGCAGAGACCCAGTACTTC. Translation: CSASVAGAETQYF.

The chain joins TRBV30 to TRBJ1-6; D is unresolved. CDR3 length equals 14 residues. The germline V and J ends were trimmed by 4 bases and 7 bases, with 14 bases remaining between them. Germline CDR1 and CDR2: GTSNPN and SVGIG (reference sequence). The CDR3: CAWIPRQRNSPLHF. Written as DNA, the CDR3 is TGTGCCTGGATCCCCCGTCAGAGGAATTCACCCCTCCACTTT.

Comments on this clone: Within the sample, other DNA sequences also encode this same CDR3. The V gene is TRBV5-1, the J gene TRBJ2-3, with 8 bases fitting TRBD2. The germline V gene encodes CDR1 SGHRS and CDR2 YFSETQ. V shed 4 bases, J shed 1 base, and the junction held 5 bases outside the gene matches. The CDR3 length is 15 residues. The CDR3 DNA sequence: TGCGCCAGCAGCCTCCTAGCGGGCGGCACAGATACGCAGTATTTT. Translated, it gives CASSLLAGGTDTQYF.

The chain's CDR3 is CASSLEGTGELFF. CDR3 DNA: TGTGCCAGCAGTTTGGAGGGCACCGGGGAGCTGTTTTTT. V and J are TRBV12-3 or TRBV12-4 and TRBJ2-2, with D perhaps TRBD2 (6 bases). The CDR3 runs 13 residues. Trimming removed 3 bases at V and 4 bases at J, with 6 bases between.

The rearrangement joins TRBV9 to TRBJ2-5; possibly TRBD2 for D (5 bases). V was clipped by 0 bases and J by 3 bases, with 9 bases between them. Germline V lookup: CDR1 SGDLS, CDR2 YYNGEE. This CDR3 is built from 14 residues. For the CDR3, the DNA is TGTGCCAGCAGCGTAGGAGCAGCGGAAGAGACCCAGTACTTC. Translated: CASSVGAAEETQYF.

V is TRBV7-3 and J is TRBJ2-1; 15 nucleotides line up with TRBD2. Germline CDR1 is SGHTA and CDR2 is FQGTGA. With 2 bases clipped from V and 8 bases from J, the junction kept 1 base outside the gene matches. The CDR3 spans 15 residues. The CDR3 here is CASSLGLAGGDEQFF. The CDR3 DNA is TGTGCCAGCAGCTTAGGACTAGCGGGAGGGGATGAGCAGTTCTTC.

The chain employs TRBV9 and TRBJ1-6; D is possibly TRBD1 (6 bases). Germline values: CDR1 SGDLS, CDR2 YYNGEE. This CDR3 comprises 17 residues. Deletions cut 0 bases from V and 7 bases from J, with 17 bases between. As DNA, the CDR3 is TGTGCCAGCAGCGTAGATCGAGGGGACACCAAAAATTCACCCCTCCACTTT. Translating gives CASSVDRGDTKNSPLHF.

The CDR3 loop reads CSVGRDSGGYTF. The CDR3 DNA follows: TGCAGCGTTGGCCGGGACAGCGGGGGCTACACCTTC. The chain is built from TRBV29-1 and TRBJ1-2; 7 bases are a match to TRBD1. With V trimmed by 4 bases and J by 8 bases, 7 bases remained unmatched. CDR1 is SQVTM and CDR2 is ANQGSEA in the germline V gene. This CDR3 spans 12 amino acids.

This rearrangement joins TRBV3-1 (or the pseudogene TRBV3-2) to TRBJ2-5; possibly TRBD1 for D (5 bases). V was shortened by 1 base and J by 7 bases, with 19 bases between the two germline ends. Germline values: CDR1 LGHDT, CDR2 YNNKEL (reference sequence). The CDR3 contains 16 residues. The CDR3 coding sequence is TGTGCCAGCAGCCAAGGCCCAGGGCCCGTCCGAGGGACCCAGTACTTC. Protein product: CASSQGPGPVRGTQYF.